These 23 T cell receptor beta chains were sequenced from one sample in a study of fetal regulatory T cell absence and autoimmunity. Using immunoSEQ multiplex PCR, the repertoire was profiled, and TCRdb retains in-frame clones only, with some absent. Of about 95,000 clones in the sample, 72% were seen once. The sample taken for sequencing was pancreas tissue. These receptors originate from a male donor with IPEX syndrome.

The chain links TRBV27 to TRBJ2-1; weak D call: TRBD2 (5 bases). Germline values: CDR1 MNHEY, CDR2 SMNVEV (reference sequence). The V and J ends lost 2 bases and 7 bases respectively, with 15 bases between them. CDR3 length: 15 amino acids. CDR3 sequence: CASSLERLPINEQFF. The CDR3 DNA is TGTGCCAGCAGTTTAGAACGACTACCTATTAATGAGCAGTTCTTC.

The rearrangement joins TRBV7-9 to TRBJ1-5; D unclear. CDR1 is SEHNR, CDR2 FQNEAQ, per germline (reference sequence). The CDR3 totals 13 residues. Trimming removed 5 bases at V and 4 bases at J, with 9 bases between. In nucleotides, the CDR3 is TGTGCCAGCAGCGCCACGGGGAATCAGCCCCAGCATTTT. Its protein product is CASSATGNQPQHF.

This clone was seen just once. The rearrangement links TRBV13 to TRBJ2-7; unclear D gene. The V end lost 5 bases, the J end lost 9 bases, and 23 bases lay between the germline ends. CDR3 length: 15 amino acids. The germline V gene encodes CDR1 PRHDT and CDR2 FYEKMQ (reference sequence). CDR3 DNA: TGTGCCAGCAGCCACAATATACTCGTAGATCCAGCGCAGTACTTC. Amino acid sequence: CASSHNILVDPAQYF.

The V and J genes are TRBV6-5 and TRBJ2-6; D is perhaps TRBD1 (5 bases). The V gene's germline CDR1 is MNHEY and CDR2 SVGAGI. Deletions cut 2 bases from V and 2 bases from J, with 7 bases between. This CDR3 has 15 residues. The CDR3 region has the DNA TGTGCCAGCAGTTACGAAGGGGCTGGGGCCAACGTCCTGACTTTC. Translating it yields CASSYEGAGANVLTF.

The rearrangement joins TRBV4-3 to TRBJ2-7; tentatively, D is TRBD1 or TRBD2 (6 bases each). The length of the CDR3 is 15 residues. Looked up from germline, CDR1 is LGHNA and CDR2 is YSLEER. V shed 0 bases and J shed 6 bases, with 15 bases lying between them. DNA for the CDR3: TGCGCCAGCAGCCAAGATCCCAGGGGAGGTTCCGAGCAGTACTTC. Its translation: CASSQDPRGGSEQYF.

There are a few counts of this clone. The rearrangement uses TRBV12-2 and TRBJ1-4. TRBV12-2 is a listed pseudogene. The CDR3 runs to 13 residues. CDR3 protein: CASRLGGVGKLFF. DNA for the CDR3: TGTGCAAGTCGCTTAGGAGGGGTAGGGAAACTGTTTTTT.

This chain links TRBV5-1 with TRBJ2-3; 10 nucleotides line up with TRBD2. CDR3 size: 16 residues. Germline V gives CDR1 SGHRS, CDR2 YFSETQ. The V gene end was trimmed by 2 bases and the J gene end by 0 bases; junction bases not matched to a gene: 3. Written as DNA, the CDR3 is TGCGCCAGCAGCTTTACTAGCGGGACTAGCACAGATACGCAGTATTTT. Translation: CASSFTSGTSTDTQYF.

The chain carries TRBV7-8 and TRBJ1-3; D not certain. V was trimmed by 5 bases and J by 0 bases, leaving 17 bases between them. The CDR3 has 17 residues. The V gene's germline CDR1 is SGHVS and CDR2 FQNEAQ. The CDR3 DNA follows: TGTGCCAGCAGCCCACATACTAAGCGTCGCTCTGGAAACACCATATATTTT. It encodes CASSPHTKRRSGNTIYF.

The CDR3, as DNA: TGTGCCAGCAGTTACTCGGAACAGGTGAACACTGAAGCTTTCTTT. Translated: CASSYSEQVNTEAFF. The rearrangement uses TRBV6-5 and TRBJ1-1; possible D gene TRBD1, 5 bases. Trimming took 0 bases from V and 0 from J, leaving 8 bases between them. Germline loops: CDR1 MNHEY, CDR2 SVGAGI. The CDR3 contains 15 residues.

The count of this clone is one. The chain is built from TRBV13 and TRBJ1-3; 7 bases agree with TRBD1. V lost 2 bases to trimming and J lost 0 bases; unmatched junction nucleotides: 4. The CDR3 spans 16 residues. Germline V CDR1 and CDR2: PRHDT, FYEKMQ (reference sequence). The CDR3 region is CASSLTGVYSGNTIYF. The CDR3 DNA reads TGTGCCAGCAGCTTAACAGGGGTTTACTCTGGAAACACCATATATTTT.

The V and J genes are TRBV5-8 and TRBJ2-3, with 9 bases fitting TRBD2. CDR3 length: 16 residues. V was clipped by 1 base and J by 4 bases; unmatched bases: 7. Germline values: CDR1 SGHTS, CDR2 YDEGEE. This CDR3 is CASSLLAGGPADTQYF. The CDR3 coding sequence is TGTGCCAGCAGCTTGTTGGCGGGGGGGCCTGCAGATACGCAGTATTTT.

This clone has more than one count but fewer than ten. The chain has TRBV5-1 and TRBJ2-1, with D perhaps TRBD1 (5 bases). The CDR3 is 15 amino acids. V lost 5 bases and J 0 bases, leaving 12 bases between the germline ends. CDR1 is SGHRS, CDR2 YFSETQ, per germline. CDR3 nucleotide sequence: TGCGCCAGCAGACACACAGGAAGCTCCTACAATGAGCAGTTCTTC. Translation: CASRHTGSSYNEQFF.

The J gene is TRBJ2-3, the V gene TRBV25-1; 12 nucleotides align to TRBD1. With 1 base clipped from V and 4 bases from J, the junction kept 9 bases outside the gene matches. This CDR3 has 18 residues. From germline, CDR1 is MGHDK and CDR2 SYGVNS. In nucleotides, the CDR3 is TGTGCCAGCAGTGAATTCCCGGGACAGGGGGCGCCCCCAGATACGCAGTATTTT. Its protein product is CASSEFPGQGAPPDTQYF.

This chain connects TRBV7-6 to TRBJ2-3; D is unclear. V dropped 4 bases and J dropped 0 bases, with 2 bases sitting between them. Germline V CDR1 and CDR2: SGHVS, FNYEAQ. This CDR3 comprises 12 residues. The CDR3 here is CASSSSTDTQYF. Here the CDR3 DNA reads TGTGCCAGCAGCTCAAGCACAGATACGCAGTATTTT.

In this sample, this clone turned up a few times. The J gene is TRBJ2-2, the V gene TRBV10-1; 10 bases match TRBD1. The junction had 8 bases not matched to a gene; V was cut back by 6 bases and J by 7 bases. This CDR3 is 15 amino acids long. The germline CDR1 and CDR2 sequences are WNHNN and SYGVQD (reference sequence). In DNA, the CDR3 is TGCGCCAGCAGGCCCGACAGGGGGCCAAGCGGGGAGCTGTTTTTT. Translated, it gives CASRPDRGPSGELFF.

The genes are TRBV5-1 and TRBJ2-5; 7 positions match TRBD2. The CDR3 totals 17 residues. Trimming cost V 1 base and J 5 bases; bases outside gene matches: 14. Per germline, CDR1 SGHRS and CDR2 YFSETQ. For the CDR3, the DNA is TGCGCCAGCAGCTTGCGGAGACCAGCGGGATCGGGGGAGACCCAGTACTTC. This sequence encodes CASSLRRPAGSGETQYF.

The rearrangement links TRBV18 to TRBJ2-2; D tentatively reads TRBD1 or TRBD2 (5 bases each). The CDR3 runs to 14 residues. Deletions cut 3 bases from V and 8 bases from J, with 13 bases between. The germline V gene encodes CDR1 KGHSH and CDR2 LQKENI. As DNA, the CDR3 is TGTGCCAGCTCACCCGGGACGCCGGGGGGGGAGCTGTTTTTT. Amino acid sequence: CASSPGTPGGELFF.

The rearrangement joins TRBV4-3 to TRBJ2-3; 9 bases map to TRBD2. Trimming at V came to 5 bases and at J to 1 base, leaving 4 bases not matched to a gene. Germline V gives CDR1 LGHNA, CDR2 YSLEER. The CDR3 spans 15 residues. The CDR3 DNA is TGCGCCAGCAGCGACCGACTAGCGGGCACAGATACGCAGTATTTT. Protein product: CASSDRLAGTDTQYF.

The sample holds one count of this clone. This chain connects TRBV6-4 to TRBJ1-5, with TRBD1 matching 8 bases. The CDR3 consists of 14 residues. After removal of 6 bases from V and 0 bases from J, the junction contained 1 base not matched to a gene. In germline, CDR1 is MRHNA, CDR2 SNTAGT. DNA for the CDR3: TGTGCCAGCAGCAGGGGGCATAGCAATCAGCCCCAGCATTTT. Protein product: CASSRGHSNQPQHF.

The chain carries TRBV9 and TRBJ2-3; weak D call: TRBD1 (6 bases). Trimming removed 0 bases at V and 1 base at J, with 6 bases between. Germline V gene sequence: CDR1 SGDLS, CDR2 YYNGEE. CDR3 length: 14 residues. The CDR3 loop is CASSVGQGTDTQYF. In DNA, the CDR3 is TGTGCCAGCAGCGTAGGACAGGGCACAGATACGCAGTATTTT.

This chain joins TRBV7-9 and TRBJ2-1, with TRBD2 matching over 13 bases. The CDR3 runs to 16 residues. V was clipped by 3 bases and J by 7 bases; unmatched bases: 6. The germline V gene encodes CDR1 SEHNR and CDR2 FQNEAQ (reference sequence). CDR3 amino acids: CASSFRLAGGGNEQFF. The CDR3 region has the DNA TGTGCCAGCAGCTTTAGACTAGCGGGAGGAGGAAATGAGCAGTTCTTC.

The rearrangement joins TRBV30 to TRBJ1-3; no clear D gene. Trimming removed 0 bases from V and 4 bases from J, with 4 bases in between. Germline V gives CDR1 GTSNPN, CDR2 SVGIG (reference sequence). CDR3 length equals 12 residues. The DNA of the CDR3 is TGTGCCTGGAGTGTACCGGGAAACACCATATATTTT. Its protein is CAWSVPGNTIYF.

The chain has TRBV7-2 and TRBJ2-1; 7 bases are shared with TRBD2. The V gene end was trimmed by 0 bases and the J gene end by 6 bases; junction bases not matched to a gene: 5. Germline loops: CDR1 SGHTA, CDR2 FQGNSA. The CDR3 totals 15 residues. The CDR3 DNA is TGTGCCAGCAGCTTAGCTGGACTAGATTTCAATGAGCAGTTCTTC. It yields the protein CASSLAGLDFNEQFF.